This T cell receptor (beta chain) was captured in a study of T cell repertoires in cytomegalovirus infection. Looking at the study overall: CMV infection plus the matching HLA type was flagged by public TCR beta signatures.

Germline V gives CDR1 SGHTA, CDR2 FQGNSA. The CDR3 is 16 residues long. Trimming pared 0 bases from V and 1 base from J, leaving 12 bases between. TCRdb passed the reads through MiXCR, listing each CDR3 protein once. The repertoire has hundreds of thousands of distinct CDR3 sequences, roughly 33% of them found once; the top ten carry 12%. This clonotype has at least ten counts. What it binds is unknown. The rearrangement links TRBV7-2 to TRBJ1-2, with D possibly matching TRBD1 (5 bases). The receptor was isolated from a human donor in good health (CMV status not recorded). Some clones in this sample may be carry-over from other donors' samples. The source was cultured CD8+ T cells from PBMCs, collected from culture after CMV antigen stimulation. CDR3 DNA: TGTGCCAGCAGCTTAGCCACAGGATTTAGTAACTATGGCTACACCTTC. This codes for CASSLATGFSNYGYTF. Combining the CDR3 with reference TRBV7-2 and TRBJ1-2 gives the whole variable domain GAGVSQSPSNKVTEKGKDVELRCDPISGHTALYWYRQSLGQGLEFLIYFQGNSAPDKSGLPSDRFSAERTGGSVSTLTIQRTQQEDSAVYLCASSLATGFSNYGYTFGSGTRLTVV.